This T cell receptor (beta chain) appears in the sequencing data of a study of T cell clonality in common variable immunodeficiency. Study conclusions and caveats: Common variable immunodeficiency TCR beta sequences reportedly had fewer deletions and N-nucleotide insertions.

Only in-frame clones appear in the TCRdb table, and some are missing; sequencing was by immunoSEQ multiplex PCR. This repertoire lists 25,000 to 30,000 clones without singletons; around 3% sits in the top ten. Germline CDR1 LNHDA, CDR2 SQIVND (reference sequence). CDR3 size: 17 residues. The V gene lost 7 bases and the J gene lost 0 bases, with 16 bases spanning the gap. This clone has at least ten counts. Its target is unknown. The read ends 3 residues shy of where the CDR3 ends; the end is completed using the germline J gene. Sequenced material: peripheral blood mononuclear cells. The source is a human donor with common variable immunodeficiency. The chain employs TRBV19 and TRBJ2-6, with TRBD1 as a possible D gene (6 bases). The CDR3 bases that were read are TGTGCCAGTACGGAGGACAGATCAATCTCTGGGGCCAACGTC. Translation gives CASTEDRSISGANV. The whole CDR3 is CASTEDRSISGANVLTF.